This T cell receptor beta chain was documented in a study of blood T cell repertoires in COVID-19 (dated by TCRdb to 2020 to 2021). In terms of the full investigation: Samples covering the acute and convalescent phases of COVID-19 were provided by collaborators in the United States, Italy and Spain. The prospective study material was composed of cDNA or gDNA derived from T cells, B-cell-depleted T cells, or PBMCs. Deeply sampled blood TCRbeta repertoires from subjects exposed to, actively infected with, or recovered from COVID-19 were included in the dataset. A freely available public database, intended as a resource for researchers studying the immune response to SARS-CoV-2, is where the repertoires were released. The samples were drawn from the first 160 participants of the ongoing ImmuneRACE study and from roughly 1,300 subjects provided by 6 global collaborators. A de-identified subject ID, COVID-19 status, age in years and sex were almost always included in the sample metadata. Where available, HLA class I and class II types were taken from metadata supplied by the sample provider and were not determined by assay-based typing.

The immunoSEQ Assay, a bias-controlled multiplex PCR, was used to amplify TCRbeta CDR3 regions from genomic DNA. Per the authors' processing: The number of nucleated cells in each sample was estimated by amplification of reference gene primers within the assay. To quantify the absolute abundance of each unique TCRbeta CDR3 rearrangement, sequence reads were collapsed and filtered. Productive Simpson clonality was computed per sample as the square root of Simpson's diversity index over productive rearrangements. TCRdb provides this immuneACCESS table in a form limited to in-frame rearrangements. Some clones are lacking; in checked studies, under half of them reflect an unresolved V gene, and why the rest are absent is not known. The V and J calls and clone size were taken over from that table, and D and trimming were inferred from the DNA. This sample holds 180,000 or so clones; approximately 90% were observed only once. Of the sample, about 6.5% falls within the top ten clones.

As to this clone: No antigen is known for it. No base-level quality is on record; no much larger clone is a single base apart.

Each collaborating institution followed its own protocols to collect whole blood in K2EDTA tubes. For TCRbeta analysis, collaborator samples were shipped as frozen whole blood, as isolated PBMCs, or as DNA extracted from either sample type. The study at large found these results: How much clinical and demographic metadata was included differed by source and by participant, and the metadata was provided uncurated.

Reading the germline V gene gives CDR1 SQVTM and CDR2 ANQGSEA. Deletion took 5 bases off V and 1 base off J, with a span of 11 bases between the germline ends. The CDR3 has 13 amino acids, counting the end cysteine and phenylalanine. The entry retains the CDR3 DNA only, 39 bases that are in frame from base 1. This receptor chain uses TRBV29-1 and TRBJ1-2; the D gene identity is not certain. The sequenced sample was peripheral blood. This clonotype was sampled from an elderly woman in a cohort sampled during active or convalescent COVID-19. The DNA sequence follows: TGCAGCGTTACCCGGAACTATAACTATGGCTACACCTTC. It translates to CSVTRNYNYGYTF.